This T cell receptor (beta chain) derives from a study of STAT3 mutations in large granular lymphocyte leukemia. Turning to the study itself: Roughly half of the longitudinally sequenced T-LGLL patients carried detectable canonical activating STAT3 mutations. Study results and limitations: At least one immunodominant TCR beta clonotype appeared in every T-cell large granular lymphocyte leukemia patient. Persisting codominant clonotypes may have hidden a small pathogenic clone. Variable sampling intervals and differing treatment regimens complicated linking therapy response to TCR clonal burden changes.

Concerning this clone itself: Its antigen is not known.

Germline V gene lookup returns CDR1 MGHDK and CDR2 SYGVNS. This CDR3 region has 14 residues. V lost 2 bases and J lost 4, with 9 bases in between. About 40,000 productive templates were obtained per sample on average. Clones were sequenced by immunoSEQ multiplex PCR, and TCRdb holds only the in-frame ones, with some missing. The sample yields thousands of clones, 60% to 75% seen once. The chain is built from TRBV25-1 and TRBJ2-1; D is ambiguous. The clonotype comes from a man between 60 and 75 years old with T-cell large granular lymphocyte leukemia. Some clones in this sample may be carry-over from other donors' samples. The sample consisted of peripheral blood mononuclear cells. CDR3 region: CASSENDRYNEQFF. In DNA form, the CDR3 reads TGTGCCAGCAGTGAAAATGATCGATACAATGAGCAGTTCTTC.